This is a list of T cell receptor beta chains from one sample in a study of T cell responses to AZD1222 COVID-19 vaccine. Profiling relied on immunoSEQ multiplex PCR, and the TCRdb table lists in-frame clones only, not all of them. The table shows more than 95,000 clones, with around 90% occurring only once. The sample in question was peripheral blood, obtained on day 0 of AZD1222 vaccination. The receptors shown here come from an adult in good health. CDR3s include the opening cysteine and the closing phenylalanine or tryptophan. The order of the fields is V gene, clone size, CDR3 protein. Where a row states a size, it is once, few, many or the class of an expanded clone; other rows omit it.

v_call: TRBV4-2
clone_size: -
cdr3_aa: CASSHDGGLAGDTDTQYF

v_call: TRBV5-4
clone_size: -
cdr3_aa: CASSSTSGVYNEQFF

v_call: TRBV9
clone_size: -
cdr3_aa: CASSVWGSNQPQHF

v_call: TRBV12-5
clone_size: -
cdr3_aa: CASGSGQGDYGYTF

v_call: TRBV4-3
clone_size: once
cdr3_aa: CASSLAREQTQYF

v_call: TRBV19
clone_size: -
cdr3_aa: CASSETGAYGYTF

v_call: TRBV7-2
clone_size: -
cdr3_aa: CASSLVLQETQYF

v_call: TRBV21-1
clone_size: -
cdr3_aa: CASSSKRQSYSNQPQHF

v_call: TRBV4-1
clone_size: few
cdr3_aa: CASSQGADEQYF

v_call: TRBV5-1
clone_size: -
cdr3_aa: CASSSRDRDYGYTF

v_call: TRBV6-4
clone_size: -
cdr3_aa: CASSDSNGRGNEQYF

v_call: TRBV7-2
clone_size: -
cdr3_aa: CASSLYPGIGGYTF

v_call: TRBV4-3
clone_size: -
cdr3_aa: CASSGDLNTEAFF

v_call: TRBV25-1
clone_size: -
cdr3_aa: CASSFAGNTGELFF

v_call: TRBV7-2
clone_size: -
cdr3_aa: CASSLNGGYGETQYF

v_call: TRBV28
clone_size: -
cdr3_aa: CASRLGGQGQETQYF

v_call: TRBV7-3
clone_size: -
cdr3_aa: CASSLKAGAKNIQYF

v_call: TRBV27
clone_size: -
cdr3_aa: CASSSPGVSYGYTF

v_call: TRBV11-2
clone_size: -
cdr3_aa: CASSFGRSGEQYF

v_call: TRBV6-6
clone_size: few
cdr3_aa: CASSPVVGEQYF

v_call: TRBV3-1/TRBV3-2
clone_size: -
cdr3_aa: CASSQSGTGPFF

v_call: TRBV10-1
clone_size: -
cdr3_aa: CASSDRMGGVGSYEQYF

v_call: TRBV7-6
clone_size: -
cdr3_aa: CASSLEDREGTDTQYF

v_call: TRBV5-1
clone_size: -
cdr3_aa: CASSLGDRPNQPQHF

v_call: TRBV4-3
clone_size: -
cdr3_aa: CASSQDGDSNSPLHF

v_call: TRBV19
clone_size: few
cdr3_aa: CASSIGGSTGGPGELFF

v_call: TRBV6-5
clone_size: -
cdr3_aa: CASSYAGDTYEQYF

v_call: TRBV7-2
clone_size: -
cdr3_aa: CASSLGASGDWEQYF

v_call: TRBV3-1/TRBV3-2
clone_size: -
cdr3_aa: CASSQEVASGAGEQYF

v_call: TRBV16
clone_size: -
cdr3_aa: CASQYNSPLHF

v_call: TRBV7-8
clone_size: -
cdr3_aa: CASSQGRRTDTQYF

v_call: TRBV19
clone_size: few
cdr3_aa: CASTPRGQAGDGEAFF

v_call: TRBV19
clone_size: -
cdr3_aa: CASSGYGAGGLSRVNTEAFF

v_call: TRBV7-9
clone_size: -
cdr3_aa: CASSKGLAAAYEQYF

v_call: TRBV4-3
clone_size: -
cdr3_aa: CASSQEIAGGPDEQFF

v_call: TRBV6-2/TRBV6-3
clone_size: -
cdr3_aa: CASSYKHSGANVLTF

v_call: TRBV5-1
clone_size: -
cdr3_aa: CASSFGSRDSSYEQYF

v_call: TRBV6-5
clone_size: once
cdr3_aa: CASPEGKNTEAFF

v_call: TRBV2
clone_size: -
cdr3_aa: CASSGQGGNQPQHF

v_call: TRBV28
clone_size: -
cdr3_aa: CASHTWGLGYGYTF

v_call: TRBV19
clone_size: -
cdr3_aa: CASRPGERGNAFF

v_call: TRBV19
clone_size: -
cdr3_aa: CARNEGGTTEYEQYF

v_call: TRBV19
clone_size: -
cdr3_aa: CASSIGGSYNEQFF

v_call: TRBV7-9
clone_size: -
cdr3_aa: CASSPPPSGLGEKLFF

v_call: TRBV2
clone_size: -
cdr3_aa: CASSGTGSGNTIYF

v_call: TRBV6-5
clone_size: -
cdr3_aa: CASSYRSPAGADEQYF

v_call: TRBV6-5
clone_size: -
cdr3_aa: CASNPVRDSYEQYF

v_call: TRBV5-1
clone_size: -
cdr3_aa: CASSLNRDVRGGYTF

v_call: TRBV5-8
clone_size: -
cdr3_aa: CASSLRQTNEQFF

v_call: TRBV27
clone_size: -
cdr3_aa: CASSFPFDQGGGYTF

v_call: TRBV5-6
clone_size: -
cdr3_aa: CASSLDRVQETQYF

v_call: TRBV6-4
clone_size: -
cdr3_aa: CASSAVPGQGLHEQYF

v_call: TRBV27
clone_size: -
cdr3_aa: CASSPRTGTLSNQPQHF

v_call: TRBV6-5
clone_size: -
cdr3_aa: CASSSGGRVYWDEQFF

v_call: TRBV7-9
clone_size: -
cdr3_aa: CASSLGQGVNYGYTF

v_call: TRBV28
clone_size: -
cdr3_aa: CASQDREQYF

v_call: TRBV5-4
clone_size: once
cdr3_aa: CASSWGFRDGGYTF